This T cell receptor beta chain stems from a study of blood T cell repertoires in COVID-19. Germline CDR1 MNHEY, CDR2 SMNVEV (reference sequence). The CDR3 is 15 residues long. Unmatched junction bases numbered 9, after V lost 6 bases and J lost 5 bases. Original methodology: The authors estimated nucleated cell counts from reference gene primer amplification. Clones were sequenced by immunoSEQ multiplex PCR, and TCRdb holds only the in-frame ones, with some missing. The V and J calls and clone size are taken from that table; D and trimming were inferred from the DNA. The sample holds roughly 330,000 clones; roughly 83% are singletons and the top ten take 1.5% to 2%. This clone was seen once.

The sequencing sample was made of peripheral blood. The gene calls are TRBV27 and TRBJ2-1, with TRBD1 matching 8 bases. The sequence came from a woman between 50 and 59 years old with acute or convalescent COVID-19. The CDR3 is CASRTYRGVNNEQFF. CDR3 DNA sequence: TGTGCCAGCAGAACTTACAGGGGGGTAAACAATGAGCAGTTCTTC.